This TCR beta chain was documented in a study of human T cells and chemical hapten exposure. Study at large: For sensitization, 2% DPC was applied to a 2 cm by 2 cm patch of upper inner arm skin. Among samples, TCR yields varied mainly because of small differences in pooled library volume. Study-wide results and limits: Among expanded TCRs, significantly more large CDR3 similarity clusters formed than among controls.

Time point meaning: patch test 2, 6 weeks after DPC sensitization. Described treatment: therapeutic diphenylcyclopropenone sensitization with weekly scalp DPC. This CDR3 has 14 residues. J gave up 4 bases and V 0 bases, and 4 bases lay outside the gene matches. The germline CDR1 and CDR2 sequences are SGHRS and YFSETQ. The sample holds many counts of this clonotype. The antigen remains undetermined. Individual cDNA molecules had unique molecular identifiers attached to them by the library. TCRdb analysed the RACE reads with MiXCR anew, one entry per CDR3 protein. The repertoire consists of 96,000 or so distinct CDR3 sequences, with about 9% occurring once and the leading ten covering 2% to 2.5%.

The receptor was isolated from a woman aged 40 to 49 with alopecia areata. Some clones in this sample may be carry-over from other donors' samples. The chain combines TRBV5-1 with TRBJ2-7, with TRBD1 identical over 7 bases. The input for sequencing was whole blood, taken in connection with sensitization to the hapten diphenylcyclopropenone (DPC). Here the CDR3 reads CASSLDRGSYEQYF. The CDR3 nucleotides are TGCGCCAGCAGCTTGGACAGGGGATCGTACGAGCAGTACTTC. Based on the CDR3 plus reference TRBV5-1 and TRBJ2-7, the full variable domain is KAGVTQTPRYLIKTRGQQVTLSCSPISGHRSVSWYQQTPGQGLQFLFEYFSETQRNKGNFPGRFSGRQFSNSRSEMNVSTLELGDSALYLCASSLDRGSYEQYFGPGTRLTVT.